This TCR beta chain was recovered during a study of T cell responses to AZD1222 COVID-19 vaccine. Clones were read by immunoSEQ multiplex PCR, and TCRdb kept only the in-frame ones, dropping some. Here the sample spans 95,000 to 150,000 clones, less than 90% being singletons. The length of the CDR3 is 16 residues. The germline V gene encodes CDR1 MGHRA and CDR2 YSYEKL. Trimming stripped 3 bases from V and 9 bases from J, with 21 bases between. As to this clone: Its antigen is unknown.

Findings of the study overall: Along spike, vaccine-associated CD4 TCRs were found throughout, with dominance at 160-218 and 743-854.

The specimen was peripheral blood, collected on day 0 of AZD1222 vaccination. The chain is built from TRBV4-1 and TRBJ1-5; D gene uncertain. The source of this sequence is an adult in good health. Written as DNA, the CDR3 is TGCGCCAGCAGCCATCCCGGAGGCGACACCAAGGGGCCCCAGCATTTT. It translates to CASSHPGGDTKGPQHF.